The present T cell receptor (beta chain) was sequenced within a study of T cells after yellow fever vaccination. Study summary: It was SMART-Seq v4 Ultra Low Input that prepared the fractions with low cell numbers.

For this clonotype: The target antigen is unknown.

Study observations and caveats: From the bulk population, abundant clonotypes could contaminate and appear within FACS-sorted repertoires. Subsequent booster samples again held most clones from primary vaccination (96% CD4, about 86% CD8).

Unmatched junction bases numbered 7, after V lost 8 bases and J lost 6 bases. This CDR3 has 14 amino acids. Germline CDR1 and CDR2: MDHEN and SYDVKM. The TCR cDNA carried a universal primer site and UMIs from 5'RACE template switching. TCRdb reprocessed the 5' RACE reads with MiXCR, giving one entry per CDR3 protein. The sample records hundreds of thousands of distinct CDR3 sequences, around 3.6% being singletons. The chain joins TRBV28 to TRBJ2-2, with TRBD1 matching over 9 bases. This TCR derives from a man younger than 35 who received the YFV17D yellow fever vaccine. The material sequenced was PBMCs, taken on the day of the yellow fever booster vaccination. As DNA, the CDR3 is TGTGCCAGCTTGGAGACAGGGGGTGCCGGGGAGCTGTTTTTT. It yields the protein CASLETGGAGELFF. The variable domain in full, with the rest retrieved from reference TRBV28 and TRBJ2-2, is DVKVTQSSRYLVKRTGEKVFLECVQDMDHENMFWYRQDPGLGLRLIYFSYDVKMKEKGDIPEGYSVSREKKERFSLILESASTNQTSMYLCASLETGGAGELFFGEGSRLTVL.